The next 18 T cell receptor beta chains were all read from a single sample in a study of low-dose radiotherapy and immunotherapy resistance in tumors. Priming of first-strand cDNA relied on TRAV- and TRBV-specific primers (covering alpha and beta chains). Both a constant-region primer and a V-primer adapter served to amplify TCRs across roughly 20 PCR cycles. TCRdb called the reads again in MiXCR, with one record for every CDR3 protein. The sample has some 94,000 distinct CDR3 sequences; approximately 22% are singletons. Time point meaning: after trial treatment. As for treatment: LDRT plus nivolumab, ipilimumab, low-dose cyclophosphamide and aspirin (RACIN trial). The material was PBMCs, obtained after low-dose radiotherapy plus immunotherapy. The receptors were sampled from a female donor with ovarian cancer.

The gene calls are TRBV9 and TRBJ2-3; TRBD2 matches 9 bases. Germline V gene sequence: CDR1 SGDLS, CDR2 YYNGEE. This CDR3 comprises 16 residues. The V segment lost 3 bases and the J segment 3 bases; nucleotides outside the gene matches: 8. Here the CDR3 reads CASSAVSGSGTDTQYF. The CDR3 DNA is TGTGCCAGCAGCGCTGTTAGCGGGAGTGGAACAGATACGCAGTATTTT.

This clonotype was seen repeatedly, ten times or more. This chain joins TRBV5-6 and TRBJ2-3, with 7 bases lining up with TRBD1. The CDR3 has 16 amino acids. CDR1 and CDR2 from the germline V gene are SGHDT and YYEEEE. The J segment lost 6 bases and the V segment lost 5 bases, leaving 15 bases of the junction unmatched. The CDR3 bases are TGTGCCAGCAGTTCCAGGGGGATAAGTCGACGGGATACGCAGTATTTT. Amino acid sequence: CASSSRGISRRDTQYF.

This clonotype was seen repeatedly, ten times or more. V and J are TRBV29-1 and TRBJ1-1; D uncertain. With 4 bases removed from V and 1 base from J, the gap between germline ends came to 4 bases. CDR1 and CDR2 (germline): SQVTM, ANQGSEA. The CDR3 consists of 11 residues. The DNA for the CDR3 is TGCAGCGTTGGTGAGAACACTGAAGCTTTCTTT. The encoded protein is CSVGENTEAFF. The full variable domain, with the rest looked up from reference TRBV29-1 and TRBJ1-1, is SAVISQKPSRDICQRGTSLTIQCQVDSQVTMMFWYRQQPGQSLTLIATANQGSEATYESGFVIDKFPISRPNLTFSTLTVSNMSPEDSSIYLCSVGENTEAFFGQGTRLTVV.

This clonotype came up many times. The chain employs TRBV12-3 or TRBV12-4 and TRBJ1-1, with D uncertain. V was shortened by 7 bases and J by 5 bases, with 17 bases between the two germline ends. The CDR3 totals 14 residues. This CDR3 is CASNMDGDGTEAFF. CDR3 DNA: TGTGCCAGCAACATGGACGGGGATGGAACTGAAGCTTTCTTT.

This clonotype was counted ten times or more. This chain connects TRBV18 to TRBJ2-7; D is uncertain. This CDR3 has 11 residues. Germline V gene lookup returns CDR1 KGHSH and CDR2 LQKENI. Trimming removed 2 bases from V and 3 bases from J, with 2 bases in between. The CDR3 nucleotides are TGTGCCAGCTCACCAGACTACGAGCAGTACTTC. Its translation is CASSPDYEQYF.

As DNA, the CDR3 is TGTGCCAGCAGGCAACCTGTGGGACACCTCAGGGGGAACATTCAGTACTTC. Its translation: CASRQPVGHLRGNIQYF. J is TRBJ2-4 and V is TRBV28, with 7 bases identical to TRBD1. This CDR3 comprises 17 residues. The ends lost 6 bases at V and 7 bases at J; junction bases unmatched: 18. CDR1 is MDHEN, CDR2 SYDVKM, per germline.

This clonotype has at least ten counts. The J gene is TRBJ2-2, the V gene TRBV7-3; D remains ambiguous. V dropped 3 bases and J dropped 4 bases, with 12 bases sitting between them. Germline V gene lookup returns CDR1 SGHTA and CDR2 FQGTGA. The CDR3 length is 15 residues. CDR3 bases: TGTGCCAGCAGCTTGTTGTCAGCGCCCACCGGGGAGCTGTTTTTT. Translation: CASSLLSAPTGELFF.

This chain joins TRBV19 and TRBJ2-1; 7 bases are a match to TRBD1. Germline V CDR1 and CDR2: LNHDA, SQIVND (reference sequence). V dropped 3 bases and J dropped 7; count of bases not matched to a gene: 12. This CDR3 comprises 16 residues. For the CDR3, the DNA is TGTGCCAGTAGTATTAAGGGTCCAGGGGGAGCGAATGAGCAGTTCTTC. This gives the protein CASSIKGPGGANEQFF.

This clonotype was counted many times. The chain recombines TRBV24-1 with TRBJ2-3; 10 nucleotides match TRBD1. The V gene's germline CDR1 is KGHDR and CDR2 SFDVKD. This CDR3 is 15 amino acids long. V shed 6 bases, J shed 4 bases, and the junction held 6 bases outside the gene matches. This CDR3 reads CATSRTGGLADTQYF. Written as DNA, the CDR3 is TGTGCCACCAGTCGGACAGGGGGTCTGGCAGATACGCAGTATTTT.

This clonotype was seen at least ten times. This rearrangement joins TRBV20-1 to TRBJ1-4, with D hard to call. The length of the CDR3 is 12 residues. The germline gives CDR1 DFQATT, CDR2 SNEGSKA (reference sequence). With 6 bases removed from V and 8 bases from J, the gap between germline ends came to 13 bases. Here the CDR3 DNA reads TGCAGTGCCCCCGGTCGGGAAGAAAAACTGTTTTTT. It encodes CSAPGREEKLFF.

Of note for this clonotype: It is likely a read error: a sequence one base away is far more abundant. This rearrangement joins TRBV5-8 to TRBJ2-1, with TRBD2 as a possible D gene (6 bases). Between the trimmed V and J ends, which lost 3 bases and 9 bases, there was a span of 19 bases. Per germline, CDR1 SGHTS and CDR2 YDEGEE. CDR3 length: 15 residues. CDR3 sequence reads: CASSSRLVGVGEQFF. CDR3 sequence (DNA): TGTGCCAGCAGCTCGCGACTAGTGGGAGTCGGTGAGCAGTTCTTC. The variable domain in full, with the rest retrieved from reference TRBV5-8 and TRBJ2-1, is EAGVTQSPTHLIKTRGQQATLRCSPISGHTSVYWYQQALGLGLQFLLWYDEGEERNRGNFPPRFSGRQFPNYSSELNVNALELEDSALYLCASSSRLVGVGEQFFGPGTRLTVL.

This clonotype appeared a single time. The chain combines TRBV29-1 with TRBJ1-2; D remains unclear. V lost 1 base, J lost 4 bases, and 16 bases lay in between. The germline V gene has CDR1 SQVTM and CDR2 ANQGSEA. The CDR3 is made up of 15 amino acids. CDR3 sequence (DNA): TGCAGCGTTGAAGCTACCAACGAAGGAATCTATGGCTACACCTTC. Amino acids: CSVEATNEGIYGYTF.

This clonotype was picked up many times. The V gene is TRBV7-2, the J gene TRBJ2-2; D is uncertain. Trimming removed 0 bases at V and 1 base at J, with 9 bases between. Germline-derived CDR1 and CDR2 are SGHTA and FQGNSA. The CDR3 length is 16 residues. The CDR3 here is CASSLAGNKNTGELFF. The CDR3, as DNA: TGTGCCAGCAGCTTAGCTGGGAATAAGAACACCGGGGAGCTGTTTTTT.

This clonotype was seen only a few times. The V gene is TRBV5-1, the J gene TRBJ2-5; D is possibly TRBD1 or TRBD2 (6 bases each). Germline CDR1 SGHRS, CDR2 YFSETQ. Trimming took off 5 bases at V and 4 bases at J, with 12 bases between the two ends. The CDR3 consists of 13 residues. This CDR3 reads CASSAGGGETQYF. CDR3 DNA sequence: TGCGCCAGCAGTGCCGGAGGGGGAGAGACCCAGTACTTC.

This clonotype was counted many times. The rearrangement uses TRBV24-1 and TRBJ2-1; a possible D gene is TRBD2 (6 bases). This CDR3 is built from 14 residues. The germline CDR1 and CDR2 sequences are KGHDR and SFDVKD. V shed 4 bases and J shed 5 bases, with 11 bases lying between them. For the CDR3, the DNA is TGTGCCACCAGTGAGTACCGGGGGAACAATGAGCAGTTCTTC. Translation: CATSEYRGNNEQFF.

The chain couples TRBV5-1 to TRBJ2-5; no firm D call. V was pared by 5 bases and J by 5 bases, with 10 bases between. This CDR3 spans 12 amino acids. From germline, CDR1 is SGHRS and CDR2 YFSETQ. The CDR3 reads CASRPDTETQYF. CDR3 coding DNA: TGCGCCAGCAGACCTGACACGGAGACCCAGTACTTC.

This clonotype showed up many times. V gene TRBV7-9 combines with J gene TRBJ2-1; 10 bases are a match to TRBD2. CDR1 and CDR2 (germline): SEHNR, FQNEAQ (reference sequence). This CDR3 has 17 amino acids. The ends lost 5 bases at V and 2 bases at J; junction bases unmatched: 9. The CDR3 is CASSPRLAGNPYNEQFF. The CDR3 coding sequence is TGTGCCAGCAGCCCGCGACTAGCGGGCAATCCCTACAATGAGCAGTTCTTC.

The chain joins TRBV6-1 to TRBJ1-2; the D is unclear. Trimming shortened V by 6 bases and J by 5 bases, and 19 bases separated the two germline ends. Germline V lookup: CDR1 MNHNS, CDR2 SASEGT. The CDR3 consists of 15 residues. The CDR3 bases are TGTGCCAGCAGACGGGAACTCGAAGGAAGGTATGGCTACACCTTC. It is translated as CASRRELEGRYGYTF.